Each of the 29 T cell receptor beta chains below was sequenced from the same sample in a study of T cells after yellow fever vaccination. TCRdb re-called the 5' RACE reads through MiXCR, storing one row per CDR3 protein. The table has 500,000 to 650,000 distinct CDR3 sequences, over 9% seen once. Sample: PBMCs, taken on the day of the yellow fever booster vaccination. The receptors stem from a man aged 25-40 years who received the YFV17D yellow fever vaccine.

This clonotype was detected many times. The chain combines TRBV7-9 with TRBJ2-7; 14 bases are shared with TRBD2. In germline, CDR1 is SEHNR, CDR2 FQNEAQ (reference sequence). CDR3 size: 22 residues. V trimming: 5 bases; J trimming: 2 bases; junction bases outside the gene matches: 23. The CDR3 reads CASSTRTSGRSSAHKRAYEQYF. In DNA, the CDR3 is TGTGCCAGCAGCACGAGGACTAGCGGGAGGTCTTCGGCCCATAAACGAGCCTACGAGCAGTACTTC.

The chain couples TRBV5-4 to TRBJ1-4; no clear D. CDR1 and CDR2 (germline): SGHNT, YYREEE (reference sequence). V lost 0 bases and J 12 bases, leaving 15 bases between the germline ends. The CDR3 consists of 14 residues. CDR3 DNA: TGTGCCAGCAGCTTGGAAAACAGTGGAAGCGAACTGTTTTTT. Translating gives CASSLENSGSELFF.

The rearrangement joins TRBV20-1 to TRBJ2-7; no reliable D call. In germline, CDR1 is DFQATT, CDR2 SNEGSKA (reference sequence). CDR3 size: 12 residues. Deletions cut 5 bases from V and 7 bases from J, with 15 bases between. CDR3: CSALSSQLEQYF. CDR3 bases: TGCAGTGCTCTCTCTTCTCAGTTGGAGCAGTACTTC.

The chain employs TRBV19 and TRBJ2-2; D unresolved. Germline V gene data show CDR1 as LNHDA and CDR2 as SQIVND (reference sequence). The CDR3 totals 14 residues. V lost 3 bases and J lost 7, with 12 bases in between. The DNA of the CDR3 is TGTGCCAGTAGTATCTCAGCTTCCGGCGGGGAGCTGTTTTTT. This gives the protein CASSISASGGELFF.

The chain uses TRBV20-1 and TRBJ2-7; D not certain. Looked up from germline, CDR1 is DFQATT and CDR2 is SNEGSKA (reference sequence). CDR3 length equals 15 residues. V was pared by 0 bases and J by 2 bases, with 14 bases between. CDR3: CSARDRRVLTYEQYF. CDR3 bases: TGCAGTGCTAGAGATCGCCGAGTCCTGACCTACGAGCAGTACTTC.

This clonotype was found many times. The V gene is TRBV7-2, the J gene TRBJ2-7; tentatively, D is TRBD2 (6 bases). Per germline, CDR1 SGHTA and CDR2 FQGNSA. This CDR3 is 12 amino acids long. Trimming took off 1 base at V and 12 bases at J, with 13 bases between the two ends. CDR3 sequence reads: CASSLGGGKVYF. CDR3 coding DNA: TGTGCCAGCAGCTTAGGGGGCGGGAAGGTGTACTTC.

The chain combines TRBV9 with TRBJ2-5, with D perhaps TRBD1 (6 bases). V lost 2 bases to trimming and J lost 5 bases, with 10 bases between them. The germline V gene has CDR1 SGDLS and CDR2 YYNGEE. This CDR3 region has 13 residues. Here the CDR3 reads CASSVTGSETQYF. Here the CDR3 DNA reads TGTGCCAGCAGCGTGACAGGCAGCGAGACCCAGTACTTC.

This clonotype was detected a few times. This chain joins TRBV9 and TRBJ2-1, with 7 positions matching TRBD2. CDR1 and CDR2 from the germline V gene are SGDLS and YYNGEE. The CDR3 is made up of 18 amino acids. V was pared by 3 bases and J by 3 bases, with 15 bases of the junction left unmatched. The CDR3 nucleotides read TGTGCCAGCAGCGCCCGGGGAGGGAGGGCCGGTGGCTACAATGAGCAGTTCTTC. Translation: CASSARGGRAGGYNEQFF.

This clonotype showed up many times. The rearrangement joins TRBV6-5 to TRBJ1-1; D perhaps matches TRBD1 (5 bases). Trimming stripped 0 bases from V and 5 bases from J, with 10 bases between. The CDR3 is 14 residues long. Germline CDR1 is MNHEY and CDR2 is SVGAGI. The CDR3 is CASSYSWRGTEAFF. CDR3 coding DNA: TGTGCCAGCAGTTACTCATGGAGGGGTACTGAAGCTTTCTTT.

V and J are TRBV27 and TRBJ2-7; D uncertain. CDR3 length: 13 residues. V lost 2 bases and J lost 6, with 11 bases in between. Germline values: CDR1 MNHEY, CDR2 SMNVEV (reference sequence). DNA for the CDR3: TGTGCCAGCAGTTTAACTTCGAGCATCGAGCAGTACTTC. Amino acid sequence: CASSLTSSIEQYF.

The chain links TRBV5-5 to TRBJ2-7, with D perhaps TRBD1 (5 bases). V was pared by 2 bases and J by 4 bases, with 10 bases between. The CDR3 has 13 amino acids. The V gene's germline CDR1 is SGHKS and CDR2 YYEKEE (reference sequence). The CDR3 DNA reads as TGTGCCAGCAGCTTCCAGGGTCGGTACGAGCAGTACTTC. It codes for CASSFQGRYEQYF. The full variable domain, completed using reference TRBV5-5 and TRBJ2-7, is DAGVTQSPTHLIKTRGQQVTLRCSPISGHKSVSWYQQVLGQGPQFIFQYYEKEERGRGNFPDRFSARQFPNYSSELNVNALLLGDSALYLCASSFQGRYEQYFGPGTRLTVT.

The V gene is TRBV5-8, the J gene TRBJ2-5; 7 nucleotides align to TRBD1. Per the germline V gene, CDR1 is SGHTS and CDR2 is YDEGEE. J lost 4 bases, V lost 1 base, and 4 bases had no gene match. CDR3 length: 14 amino acids. CDR3 nucleotides: TGTGCCAGCAGCTTGCTGACAGGGCGAGAGACCCAGTACTTC. Encoded protein: CASSLLTGRETQYF.

This clonotype turned up a few times. The rearrangement joins TRBV29-1 to TRBJ1-1; TRBD1 is a possible D gene (5 bases). V lost 8 bases, J lost 5 bases, and 15 bases lay in between. CDR1 is SQVTM, CDR2 ANQGSEA, per germline. This CDR3 spans 12 amino acids. This chain's CDR3 is CSTEGLTTEAFF. CDR3 DNA: TGCAGCACAGAGGGGCTGACGACTGAAGCTTTCTTT. Variable domain in full (rest from reference TRBV29-1 and TRBJ1-1): SAVISQKPSRDICQRGTSLTIQCQVDSQVTMMFWYRQQPGQSLTLIATANQGSEATYESGFVIDKFPISRPNLTFSTLTVSNMSPEDSSIYLCSTEGLTTEAFFGQGTRLTVV.

The chain links TRBV11-2 to TRBJ2-7; D is perhaps TRBD1 or TRBD2 (5 bases each). This CDR3 region has 15 residues. Trimming pared 1 base from V and 0 bases from J, leaving 10 bases between. Per the germline V gene, CDR1 is SGHAT and CDR2 is FQNNGV. The CDR3 reads CASSLAYGTSYEQYF. CDR3 nucleotides: TGTGCCAGCAGCTTAGCCTACGGGACCTCCTACGAGCAGTACTTC.

This clonotype has only a few counts. The V and J genes are TRBV5-5 and TRBJ2-5; D not certain. Germline V gene sequence: CDR1 SGHKS, CDR2 YYEKEE (reference sequence). This CDR3 has 12 amino acids. Trimming cost V 5 bases and J 4 bases, with 9 bases left between them. The CDR3 here is CASRRVAETQYF. DNA for the CDR3: TGTGCCAGCAGAAGGGTGGCAGAGACCCAGTACTTC.

The CDR3 DNA is TGTGCCAGCAGTTTATTTGCAGGGACCGTCAAAAACATTCAGTACTTC. The encoded protein is CASSLFAGTVKNIQYF. This sequence joins TRBV28 and TRBJ2-4, with D perhaps being TRBD1 or TRBD2 (5 bases each). V was trimmed by 1 base and J by 3 bases, leaving 13 bases between them. Germline CDR1 is MDHEN and CDR2 is SYDVKM. The CDR3 has 16 amino acids. The variable domain in full, with the rest retrieved from reference TRBV28 and TRBJ2-4, is DVKVTQSSRYLVKRTGEKVFLECVQDMDHENMFWYRQDPGLGLRLIYFSYDVKMKEKGDIPEGYSVSREKKERFSLILESASTNQTSMYLCASSLFAGTVKNIQYFGAGTRLSVL.

This clonotype was found a few times. The V and J genes are TRBV27 and TRBJ2-7; D gene uncertain. The CDR3 consists of 14 residues. Trimming took 2 bases from V and 2 from J, leaving 10 bases between them. Per germline, CDR1 MNHEY and CDR2 SMNVEV (reference sequence). The CDR3 DNA reads TGTGCCAGCAGTTTAGGGTTCACCCCCTACGAGCAGTACTTC. It codes for CASSLGFTPYEQYF.

The CDR3 nucleotides read TGCGCCAGCAGCCAGGACAGCCCTACCTACGAGCAGTACTTC. Translation gives CASSQDSPTYEQYF. The V and J genes are TRBV5-1 and TRBJ2-7, with D tentatively TRBD1 (6 bases). Germline CDR1 is SGHRS and CDR2 is YFSETQ. This CDR3 comprises 14 residues. The V and J ends lost 4 bases and 2 bases respectively, with 13 bases between them.

The table lists this clonotype with many counts. The chain combines TRBV7-2 with TRBJ2-5; 8 bases are a match to TRBD2. The germline V gene encodes CDR1 SGHTA and CDR2 FQGNSA. This CDR3 contains 13 residues. J lost 6 bases, V lost 2 bases, and 2 bases had no gene match. CDR3 in amino acids: CASSLSGRKTQYF. CDR3 sequence (DNA): TGTGCCAGCAGCTTAAGCGGGAGAAAGACCCAGTACTTC.

The genes are TRBV19 and TRBJ2-2; D possibly corresponds to TRBD2 (7 bases). The CDR3 consists of 16 residues. Germline V CDR1 and CDR2: LNHDA, SQIVND (reference sequence). Trimming took 6 bases from V and 0 from J, leaving 14 bases between them. Here the CDR3 reads CASREGGAPNTGELFF. The CDR3 nucleotides are TGTGCCAGTAGGGAAGGGGGGGCCCCGAACACCGGGGAGCTGTTTTTT.

The chain uses TRBV6-2 or TRBV6-3 and TRBJ2-2; the D is unclear. V was pared by 7 bases and J by 1 base, with 13 bases between. The CDR3 runs to 15 residues. CDR1 MNHEY and CDR2 SVGEGT come from the germline V gene. Here the CDR3 DNA reads TGTGCCAGCAAGATGGGGAAGCAGAACACCGGGGAGCTGTTTTTT. This translates into CASKMGKQNTGELFF.

The chain recombines TRBV28 with TRBJ2-7; 8 bases fit TRBD2. V lost 11 bases and J lost 6; bases outside the gene matches: 12. The CDR3 contains 13 residues. Germline V lookup: CDR1 MDHEN, CDR2 SYDVKM. Written as DNA, the CDR3 is TGTGCCTCAAAAACGGGCGGGGGGTTCGAGCAGTACTTC. Residues: CASKTGGGFEQYF.

This rearrangement joins TRBV29-1 to TRBJ1-3; 7 nucleotides match TRBD1. The CDR3 covers 15 residues. V dropped 6 bases and J dropped 0; count of bases not matched to a gene: 8. Germline values: CDR1 SQVTM, CDR2 ANQGSEA. CDR3 protein: CSVRTGSNSGNTIYF. In DNA form, the CDR3 reads TGCAGCGTCCGGACAGGCTCAAACTCTGGAAACACCATATATTTT. The whole variable domain, remainder taken from reference TRBV29-1 and TRBJ1-3, is SAVISQKPSRDICQRGTSLTIQCQVDSQVTMMFWYRQQPGQSLTLIATANQGSEATYESGFVIDKFPISRPNLTFSTLTVSNMSPEDSSIYLCSVRTGSNSGNTIYFGEGSWLTVV.

A few counts support this clonotype. The chain links TRBV9 to TRBJ1-3; no clear D gene. Germline V gene lookup returns CDR1 SGDLS and CDR2 YYNGEE. The length of the CDR3 is 13 residues. V lost 0 bases to trimming and J lost 7 bases, with 8 bases between them. CDR3 sequence: CASSVVGGNTIYF. The CDR3 DNA reads TGTGCCAGCAGCGTAGTCGGTGGGAACACCATATATTTT.

The V call is TRBV5-1, the J call TRBJ1-3, with 7 bases identical to TRBD1. After removal of 4 bases from V and 4 bases from J, the junction contained 14 bases not matched to a gene. The germline gives CDR1 SGHRS, CDR2 YFSETQ. The CDR3 sequence is 17 residues long. The CDR3 region has the DNA TGCGCCAGCAGCCCCACCGGGACAGACAAAGGCGGAAACACCATATATTTT. It is translated as CASSPTGTDKGGNTIYF.

The table lists this clonotype with a few counts. This chain joins TRBV2 and TRBJ2-1; TRBD1 is a possible D gene (6 bases). The germline gives CDR1 SNHLY, CDR2 FYNNEI. V was trimmed by 6 bases and J by 6 bases, leaving 12 bases between them. There are 13 residues in the CDR3. CDR3 protein: CASSWTALNEQFF. CDR3 sequence (DNA): TGTGCCAGCAGCTGGACAGCTCTCAATGAGCAGTTCTTC.

Many counts were recorded for this clonotype. The chain is built from TRBV12-3 or TRBV12-4 and TRBJ2-5; no clear D gene. The CDR3 loop spans 13 amino acids. Trimming removed 3 bases from V and 3 bases from J, with 8 bases in between. The CDR3 sequence is CASSLAAEETQYF. The DNA for the CDR3 is TGTGCCAGCAGTTTGGCAGCCGAAGAGACCCAGTACTTC.

This sequence joins TRBV7-2 and TRBJ2-7, with 9 bases identical to TRBD2. Germline assignment: CDR1 SGHTA and CDR2 FQGNSA. J lost 4 bases, V lost 3 bases, and 7 bases had no gene match. The CDR3 sequence is 15 residues long. CDR3 region: CASSFSGSGEYEQYF. For the CDR3, the DNA is TGTGCCAGCAGCTTTAGCGGGAGCGGGGAATACGAGCAGTACTTC.

This chain connects TRBV7-8 to TRBJ2-7, with TRBD1 identical over 7 bases. J gave up 0 bases and V 5 bases, and 10 bases lay outside the gene matches. Looked up from germline, CDR1 is SGHVS and CDR2 is FQNEAQ. The CDR3 covers 16 residues. The CDR3 bases are TGTGCCAGCAGCCCGCGACAGGGCCCCAGCTCCTACGAGCAGTACTTC. Translating gives CASSPRQGPSSYEQYF.